Following are 5 T cell receptor beta chains from one sample sequenced in a study of blood T cells in healthy people across ages. It was with a sample-barcoded 5' primer and a J-beta primer mix that a second PCR of roughly 6 to 11 cycles was run. MiXCR, run by TCRdb on the 5' RACE reads, gives a single entry per CDR3 protein. The sample records about 290,000 distinct CDR3 sequences, roughly 26% being singletons. The source material was blood. These TCRs come from a woman in her 70s in good health.

This clonotype was recorded a few times. The chain combines TRBV12-3 or TRBV12-4 with TRBJ2-5; tentatively, D is TRBD1 (6 bases). The CDR3 covers 15 residues. The V gene lost 2 bases and the J gene lost 2 bases, with 12 bases spanning the gap. Here the CDR3 reads CASSLRRTEQETQYF. In nucleotides, the CDR3 is TGTGCCAGCAGTTTAAGGAGGACAGAACAAGAGACCCAGTACTTC.

In its sample, this clonotype was seen once. This chain links TRBV28 with TRBJ2-1; possibly TRBD2 for D (5 bases). This CDR3 has 13 amino acids. CDR1 and CDR2 from the germline V gene are MDHEN and SYDVKM. V lost 7 bases and J lost 1, with 8 bases in between. CDR3 nucleotides: TGTGCCAGCACGGAGGATTCCTACAATGAGCAGTTCTTC. Residues: CASTEDSYNEQFF.

V usage is TRBV6-6 and J usage is TRBJ1-1; possibly TRBD1 for D (6 bases). The CDR3 contains 14 residues. Trimming removed 6 bases from V and 2 bases from J, with 13 bases in between. The V gene's germline CDR1 is MNHNY and CDR2 SVGAGI (reference sequence). The CDR3 nucleotides read TGTGCCAGCAGAGTTGGGGGACAAAACACTGAAGCTTTCTTT. This translates into CASRVGGQNTEAFF.

This chain links TRBV4-1 with TRBJ1-6; 8 nucleotides match TRBD1. V lost 0 bases and J lost 9; bases outside the gene matches: 4. Germline V gene lookup returns CDR1 MGHRA and CDR2 YSYEKL. The CDR3 extends over 15 amino acids. The DNA for the CDR3 is TGCGCCAGCAGCCAAGACGGACAGGGTGTTTCACCCCTCCACTTT. This gives the protein CASSQDGQGVSPLHF.

Only a few counts were recorded for this clonotype. The chain combines TRBV28 with TRBJ2-3; TRBD1 matches at 12 bases. The V and J ends lost 6 bases and 5 bases, in that order; junction bases with no gene match: 9. This CDR3 contains 16 residues. The germline V gene encodes CDR1 MDHEN and CDR2 SYDVKM. For the CDR3, the DNA is TGTGCCAGCAGAGGGAGGGACAGGGGGCTGGTAGATACGCAGTATTTT. This gives the protein CASRGRDRGLVDTQYF.